Below, one T cell receptor beta chain is given with its context. Its antigen specificity is not known. Base qualities are missing; no much larger clone stands one base away. Between the V and J ends, shortened by 7 bases and 1 base respectively, the junction contains 7 bases. CDR1 SGHDN and CDR2 FVKESK are derived from the germline V gene. From its cysteine to its phenylalanine, the CDR3 spans 12 amino acids. Only the CDR3 portion is preserved as DNA: 36 bases, with reading frame beginning at the first base. This record comes from a study of Graves' ophthalmopathy and Graves' hyperthyroidism (dated by TCRdb to the late 2010s). Some background on the complete study: Peripheral blood was collected at initial diagnosis, before any treatment. TCR beta repertoire signatures were used to distinguish Graves' ophthalmopathy from Graves' hyperthyroidism and to predict progression to ophthalmopathy. After sampling, hyperthyroidism patients received methimazole starting at 30 mg daily, and ophthalmopathy patients received high-dose intravenous methylprednisolone. In total, around 140 blood samples were TCR-sequenced: around 42 ophthalmopathy, 75 hyperthyroidism and some 17 hyperthyroidism-to-ophthalmopathy patients. In five or six hyperthyroidism patients, the T-cell repertoire of thyroid tissue was compared with the T-cell repertoire of blood. An independent validation cohort was composed of 18 hyperthyroidism patients and over 15 patients who later progressed from hyperthyroidism to ophthalmopathy. To explore V-J signatures that separate ophthalmopathy from hyperthyroidism, a discovery set of approximately 100 patients was enrolled, consisting of about 45 with ophthalmopathy and 57 with stable hyperthyroidism. Study-wide findings and limitations: In validation, the model predicted ophthalmopathy progression with more than 55% sensitivity and around 72% specificity; some 13 predicted patients were CT-confirmed with GO in a median of around 6.5 months. Sample size was not statistically predetermined, and group allocation was not concealed from the investigators. In cross-validation, the 13-signature model distinguished ophthalmopathy from stable hyperthyroidism with 87.88% sensitivity and 81% to 82% specificity, while in the test set the corresponding values were roughly 80% and 75%. Most expanded thyroid clonotypes with a frequency above 0.001 also appeared in blood, which suggests that blood repertoires may reflect the immune response in the thyroid.

TCR beta CDR3 regions were amplified from RNA transcripts for repertoire sequencing. HTBI primers and the Qiagen OneStep RT-PCR kit were used in a first-round RT-PCR, which was followed by a second-round multiplex PCR, size selection and purification. Libraries were sequenced on an Illumina HiSeq2000 using paired-end 100 bp reads. The published analysis was carried out like this. Reads were processed with SOAPnuke, discarding reads with adapters, uncalled bases, mean Phred below 15, or no exact constant-primer or identifier match. COPE v1.2.5 was used to merge the high-quality paired reads. Unique nucleotide sequences were defined as clonotypes and aligned to IMGT TRB V, D and J references using MiTCR v1.1. Analysis was restricted to V-J combinations with a frequency above 0.0001, which covered 99.2% of repertoires. For each V-J combination, a TCR clonal expansion and chaos score was defined as the ratio of F50 clonal expansion to chaos observed in the TCRdist matrix. Welch's t-statistics and random forest were used to reduce the features to 10 to 15 V-J combinations, which were then used as input to a naive Bayes classifier. Thyroid-blood repertoire similarity was quantified with the Morisita-Horn index. TCRdb itself trimmed the public reads at Q25 with fastp, ran MiXCR and retained productive beta chains. Each CDR3 protein gets just one entry, which takes the most common genes and DNA from the rows behind it. The V and J calls and clone size come from TCRdb's table, not from the authors' own analysis. The sample table records 300,000 to 400,000 distinct CDR3 sequences; roughly 16% of these occur just once. The ten largest clonotypes hold around an eighth of the sample.

The ophthalmopathy patients had moderately to severely active disease, with a Clinical Activity Score of 3 or higher, a NOSPECS grade of 4 or higher, and a disease duration of less than 3 months. Patients with other autoimmune diseases, uncontrolled infections, pregnancy or lactation were excluded from the study. Clinical symptoms, serum thyroxine, TRAb, thyroid ultrasound and orbital computed tomography were used for diagnosis. Ficoll-Paque density gradient centrifugation was used to isolate PBMCs from approximately 10 ml of fresh peripheral blood. Total RNA was extracted using Trizol reagent, and RNA quality was checked on an Agilent 2100 Bioanalyzer.

The sequence was obtained from an adult man with Graves' ophthalmopathy. Sequences were obtained from peripheral blood. The sequence links TRBV14 to TRBJ1-1; no D gene is confidently identified. The DNA reads TGTGCCAGCAAGGAGGGGAACACTGAAGCTTTCTTT. It encodes CASKEGNTEAFF.